The 29 T cell receptor beta chains below all came from one sample that was sequenced in a study of PD-L1 blockade in urothelial cancer. TCRdb keeps only in-frame clones here, not all; method: immunoSEQ multiplex PCR. The repertoire holds about 36,000 clones, with approximately 84% as singletons. Time point specified: peripheral blood 6 weeks after treatment start. The sample consisted of PBMCs, taken around atezolizumab (anti-PD-L1) treatment. The receptors come from a middle-aged man with urothelial cancer.

The CDR3 region is CASNPGQGVSDTQYF. DNA of the CDR3: TGCGCCAGCAACCCGGGACAGGGAGTTTCAGATACGCAGTATTTT. This chain uses TRBV5-1 with TRBJ2-3; 9 bases match TRBD1. The CDR3 sequence is 15 residues long. Germline V gene sequence: CDR1 SGHRS, CDR2 YFSETQ. V shed 6 bases and J 4 bases; nucleotides not matched to a gene: 9.

This clone was counted only a few times. V is TRBV28 and J is TRBJ1-4, with 10 positions matching TRBD1. The germline V gene has CDR1 MDHEN and CDR2 SYDVKM. Losses at the gene ends were 4 bases for V and 7 bases for J; bases not matched to a gene: 9. The CDR3 contains 16 residues. CDR3 in DNA: TGTGCCAGCAGTTCACCCGGGACAGGGGTGGCTGAAAAACTGTTTTTT. Amino acid sequence: CASSSPGTGVAEKLFF.

The rearrangement links TRBV6-1 to TRBJ2-7; 7 nucleotides line up with TRBD2. The length of the CDR3 is 13 residues. CDR1 is MNHNS, CDR2 SASEGT, per germline. The J segment lost 4 bases and the V segment lost 3 bases, leaving 3 bases of the junction unmatched. CDR3 residues: CASSEGGSYEQYF. CDR3 bases: TGTGCCAGCAGTGAGGGGGGGTCATACGAGCAGTACTTC.

J is TRBJ2-1 and V is TRBV7-9, with TRBD2 identical over 11 bases. Per the germline V gene, CDR1 is SEHNR and CDR2 is FQNEAQ (reference sequence). This CDR3 spans 17 amino acids. The V gene end was trimmed by 5 bases and the J gene end by 7 bases; junction bases not matched to a gene: 13. The CDR3 DNA reads as TGTGCCAGCAGCCTGTTGACCGGGACTAGCGGCAGTAATGAGCAGTTCTTC. Translated: CASSLLTGTSGSNEQFF. Based on the CDR3 plus reference TRBV7-9 and TRBJ2-1, the full variable domain is DTGVSQNPRHKITKRGQNVTFRCDPISEHNRLYWYRQTLGQGPEFLTYFQNEAQLEKSRLLSDRFSAERPKGSFSTLEIQRTEQGDSAMYLCASSLLTGTSGSNEQFFGPGTRLTVL.

This rearrangement joins TRBV19 to TRBJ1-2; D remains unclear. Trimming removed 4 bases at V and 8 bases at J, with 20 bases between. The CDR3 is 15 amino acids. CDR1 is LNHDA and CDR2 is SQIVND in the germline V gene (reference sequence). The CDR3 coding sequence is TGTGCCAGTAGTAGACGTACAACGGGAGGAGGAGGCTACACCTTC. As protein: CASSRRTTGGGGYTF.

The chain has TRBV7-9 and TRBJ1-4, with D maybe TRBD1 (6 bases). The CDR3 spans 15 residues. CDR1 and CDR2 (germline): SEHNR, FQNEAQ (reference sequence). V gave up 3 bases and J gave up 8 bases, with 16 bases separating them. In DNA form, the CDR3 reads TGTGCCAGCAGCTTTTGGGGCAGGGGAGGGGAAAAACTGTTTTTT. Residues: CASSFWGRGGEKLFF.

The chain links TRBV27 to TRBJ1-1, with 8 bases that match TRBD1. Trimming took 5 bases from V and 6 from J; bases not matched to a gene: 8. CDR1 is MNHEY and CDR2 is SMNVEV in the germline V gene (reference sequence). This CDR3 spans 14 amino acids. CDR3 coding DNA: TGTGCCAGCAGTATAGACAGGGGAGGCGCTGAAGCTTTCTTT. This translates into CASSIDRGGAEAFF.

The chain combines TRBV6-6 with TRBJ2-1; TRBD2 might be the D (6 bases). This CDR3 region has 14 residues. Germline CDR1 reads MNHNY; CDR2 reads SVGAGI (reference sequence). The germline V and J ends were trimmed by 6 bases and 5 bases, with 14 bases remaining between them. CDR3 in amino acids: CASSPFLANNEQFF. The CDR3 region has the DNA TGTGCCAGCAGCCCCTTTCTAGCGAACAATGAGCAGTTCTTC.

In its sample, this clone was seen once. The chain uses TRBV20-1 and TRBJ2-5, with D hard to call. Germline V lookup: CDR1 DFQATT, CDR2 SNEGSKA (reference sequence). Deletions cut 3 bases from V and 6 bases from J, with 5 bases between. The CDR3 spans 10 residues. The DNA for the CDR3 is TGCAGTGCTAGTTCCAAGACCCAGTACTTC. Translation gives CSASSKTQYF.

The chain couples TRBV28 to TRBJ1-1; 9 nucleotides match TRBD1. V lost 10 bases to trimming and J lost 2 bases; unmatched junction nucleotides: 5. This CDR3 comprises 13 residues. Germline V lookup: CDR1 MDHEN, CDR2 SYDVKM. CDR3 sequence (DNA): TGTGCCACTCGGACAGGGGCTAACACTGAAGCTTTCTTT. Amino acid sequence: CATRTGANTEAFF. Using reference TRBV28 and TRBJ1-1 for the parts outside the CDR3, the full variable domain is DVKVTQSSRYLVKRTGEKVFLECVQDMDHENMFWYRQDPGLGLRLIYFSYDVKMKEKGDIPEGYSVSREKKERFSLILESASTNQTSMYLCATRTGANTEAFFGQGTRLTVV.

The chain has TRBV9 and TRBJ2-7; D is unclear. Trimming took off 0 bases at V and 0 bases at J, with 7 bases between the two ends. The CDR3 totals 14 residues. Germline V gives CDR1 SGDLS, CDR2 YYNGEE. The CDR3 region is CASSVASASYEQYF. As DNA, the CDR3 is TGTGCCAGCAGCGTAGCAAGCGCCTCCTACGAGCAGTACTTC.

The V gene is TRBV19, the J gene TRBJ2-3, with TRBD2 matching over 9 bases. Germline CDR1 and CDR2: LNHDA and SQIVND (reference sequence). The length of the CDR3 is 16 residues. J was trimmed by 3 bases and V by 5 bases; bases with no gene match: 9. CDR3 sequence: CASSFSSGSGTDTQYF. The DNA for the CDR3 is TGTGCCAGTAGTTTCAGTAGCGGGAGTGGGACAGATACGCAGTATTTT.

The chain combines TRBV18 with TRBJ2-4, with a possible D match to TRBD2 (6 bases). This CDR3 region has 16 residues. CDR1 and CDR2 from the germline V gene are KGHSH and LQKENI. Trimming removed 3 bases from V and 0 bases from J, with 12 bases in between. CDR3 amino acids: CASSPDGGLAKNIQYF. The CDR3 coding sequence is TGTGCCAGCTCACCGGACGGGGGACTAGCCAAAAACATTCAGTACTTC.

The rearrangement links TRBV5-1 to TRBJ2-1, with D possibly being TRBD1 (6 bases). Trimming pared 1 base from V and 4 bases from J, leaving 12 bases between. The germline V gene encodes CDR1 SGHRS and CDR2 YFSETQ. This CDR3 is 15 amino acids long. CDR3 nucleotide sequence: TGCGCCAGCAGCTTGAGGCAGGGGAATTACAATGAGCAGTTCTTC. This codes for CASSLRQGNYNEQFF.

J is TRBJ1-1 and V is TRBV5-6, with D unclear. CDR3 length: 13 amino acids. Trimming cost V 6 bases and J 8 bases, with 17 bases left between them. Per germline, CDR1 SGHDT and CDR2 YYEEEE. The CDR3 DNA reads as TGTGCCAGCACCCTTGGGCCCTCGGTCGAAGCTTTCTTT. This translates into CASTLGPSVEAFF.

CDR3 sequence reads: CASSYGGGGYEQYF. The CDR3 DNA sequence: TGTGCCAGCAGTTACGGGGGGGGCGGCTACGAGCAGTACTTC. V is TRBV6-5 and J is TRBJ2-7; the D gene is possibly TRBD2 (7 bases). The CDR3 totals 14 residues. CDR1 and CDR2 (germline): MNHEY, SVGAGI. V lost 2 bases and J lost 3, with 11 bases in between.

This clone was picked up one time. The rearrangement joins TRBV30 to TRBJ1-2, with D possibly matching TRBD1 (5 bases). In germline, CDR1 is GTSNPN, CDR2 SVGIG (reference sequence). CDR3 length: 13 amino acids. Trimming stripped 1 base from V and 8 bases from J, with 14 bases between. CDR3: CAWSGREGIGYTF. CDR3 DNA sequence: TGTGCCTGGAGTGGCAGGGAGGGGATCGGCTACACCTTC.

The chain carries TRBV9 and TRBJ2-7; D gene unclear. The germline gives CDR1 SGDLS, CDR2 YYNGEE. V dropped 0 bases and J dropped 0 bases, with 4 bases sitting between them. The length of the CDR3 is 13 residues. As DNA, the CDR3 is TGTGCCAGCAGCGTAGGTAGCTCCTACGAGCAGTACTTC. The encoded protein is CASSVGSSYEQYF.

CDR3 sequence reads: CASSVIAGAEGDTQYF. CDR3 nucleotides: TGTGCCAGCAGCGTGATAGCGGGAGCGGAGGGAGATACGCAGTATTTT. The chain carries TRBV9 and TRBJ2-3; 9 nucleotides agree with TRBD2. The trim removed 2 bases at V and 5 bases at J, leaving 9 bases unmatched. Germline V gene lookup returns CDR1 SGDLS and CDR2 YYNGEE. The CDR3 runs 16 residues.

The chain is built from TRBV5-4 and TRBJ2-3; a possible D gene is TRBD2 (5 bases). CDR1 is SGHNT and CDR2 is YYREEE in the germline V gene (reference sequence). V shed 6 bases and J shed 3 bases, with 14 bases lying between them. The CDR3 has 14 residues. In DNA form, the CDR3 reads TGTGCCAGCAAAAGCGGAGGAATAACAGATACGCAGTATTTT. Its translation: CASKSGGITDTQYF.

This chain joins TRBV29-1 and TRBJ1-1; D gene ambiguous. The CDR3 spans 10 residues. Per the germline V gene, CDR1 is SQVTM and CDR2 is ANQGSEA. V lost 4 bases and J 10 bases, leaving 10 bases between the germline ends. The CDR3 DNA sequence: TGCAGCGTTGGTGGGGAGGGAGCTTTCTTT. Its protein is CSVGGEGAFF.

V is TRBV14 and J is TRBJ2-5; weak D call: TRBD2 (6 bases). Looked up from germline, CDR1 is SGHDN and CDR2 is FVKESK. V lost 4 bases to trimming and J lost 2 bases, with 20 bases between them. The CDR3 consists of 17 residues. As DNA, the CDR3 is TGTGCCAGCAGCCGGAGAGGGACCGGGAGAGGACAAGAGACCCAGTACTTC. Amino acids: CASSRRGTGRGQETQYF.

This clone was detected only once. This chain links TRBV11-2 with TRBJ1-1, with TRBD1 matching 7 bases. Germline V lookup: CDR1 SGHAT, CDR2 FQNNGV. The V gene end was trimmed by 1 base and the J gene end by 0 bases; junction bases not matched to a gene: 8. The CDR3 totals 17 residues. In nucleotides, the CDR3 is TGTGCCAGCAGCTTAGTATGGAGCGACAGGGTGAACACTGAAGCTTTCTTT. Residues: CASSLVWSDRVNTEAFF.

This chain links TRBV6-4 with TRBJ1-1; a weak D match, TRBD1 (6 bases). Trimming took off 5 bases at V and 1 base at J, with 8 bases between the two ends. The CDR3 is made up of 13 amino acids. The germline V gene encodes CDR1 MRHNA and CDR2 SNTAGT. CDR3 bases: TGTGCCAGCAGTCCACAGGGGAACACTGAAGCTTTCTTT. Residues: CASSPQGNTEAFF.

This sequence joins TRBV5-1 and TRBJ2-7; 8 nucleotides line up with TRBD1. V shed 4 bases and J 5 bases; nucleotides not matched to a gene: 8. Germline CDR1 SGHRS, CDR2 YFSETQ. The length of the CDR3 is 14 residues. The CDR3 sequence: CASSVSRTGNEQYF. The CDR3, as DNA: TGCGCCAGCAGCGTCTCCCGGACAGGGAACGAGCAGTACTTC.

The chain uses TRBV11-3 and TRBJ2-2; 10 bases are a match to TRBD1. V was clipped by 4 bases and J by 4 bases; unmatched bases: 6. CDR1 SGHNT and CDR2 YENEEA come from the germline V gene. The CDR3 is 16 amino acids. The CDR3, as DNA: TGTGCCAGCAGCTCGAAGGACAGGGGGGCCACCGGGGAGCTGTTTTTT. Encoded protein: CASSSKDRGATGELFF. Based on the CDR3 plus reference TRBV11-3 and TRBJ2-2, the full variable domain is EAGVVQSPRYKIIEKKQPVAFWCNPISGHNTLYWYLQNLGQGPELLIRYENEEAVDDSQLPKDRFSAERLKGVDSTLKIQPAELGDSAVYLCASSSKDRGATGELFFGEGSRLTVL.

The rearrangement joins TRBV9 to TRBJ1-5, with unresolved D. Per the germline V gene, CDR1 is SGDLS and CDR2 is YYNGEE. The CDR3 extends over 13 amino acids. Trimming cost V 0 bases and J 4 bases, with 5 bases left between them. The CDR3 bases are TGTGCCAGCAGCGTAGATCAGAATCAGCCCCAGCATTTT. Its protein product is CASSVDQNQPQHF.

This clone was observed a single time. The chain uses TRBV5-6 and TRBJ2-1; a weak D match, TRBD1 (6 bases). Germline CDR1 and CDR2: SGHDT and YYEEEE. V gave up 4 bases and J gave up 5 bases, with 16 bases separating them. This CDR3 region has 15 residues. The CDR3 DNA follows: TGTGCCAGCAGCCCATTACCGACAGGCCACAATGAGCAGTTCTTC. It specifies CASSPLPTGHNEQFF.

The chain carries TRBV19 and TRBJ1-5, with D unclear. Germline V gene sequence: CDR1 LNHDA, CDR2 SQIVND (reference sequence). This CDR3 spans 14 amino acids. V lost 7 bases, J lost 1 base, and 11 bases lay in between. The CDR3 coding sequence is TGTGCCAGTACCATTGCGAGAAGCAATCAGCCCCAGCATTTT. Translation gives CASTIARSNQPQHF.